A selection of T cell receptor beta chains follows, all from one sample in a study of cytomegalovirus exposure and HLA in healthy donors. The table came from immunoSEQ multiplex PCR; TCRdb's copy has only in-frame clones and leaves some out. In the table there are 100,000 to 140,000 clones, around three quarters of which are singletons. Sequenced input: PBMCs. The origin of the receptors is a man between 25 and 39 years old in good health and CMV-seronegative. CDR3s include the opening cysteine and the closing phenylalanine or tryptophan. Each record gives: V gene, D gene, clone size, J gene, CDR3 protein, CDR3 DNA. A D gene is named only where the DNA matches it firmly. Not all rows give a size; the values are once, few, many and, for expanded clones, a class.

v_call: TRBV6-1; d_call: -; clone_size: -; j_call: TRBJ1-5; cdr3_aa: CASSEAAPYSPQPQHF; cdr3_nt: TGTGCCAGCAGTGAAGCAGCCCCGTATAGTCCTCAGCCCCAGCATTTT
v_call: TRBV7-9; d_call: -; clone_size: -; j_call: TRBJ1-2; cdr3_aa: CASSLSSNYGYTF; cdr3_nt: TGTGCCAGCAGCCTCTCTTCGAACTATGGCTACACCTTC
v_call: TRBV4-1; d_call: TRBD2; clone_size: -; j_call: TRBJ2-7; cdr3_aa: CASSQEALAGQPDYEQYF; cdr3_nt: TGCGCCAGCAGCCAAGAAGCACTAGCGGGACAGCCCGACTACGAGCAGTACTTC
v_call: TRBV30; d_call: TRBD1; clone_size: -; j_call: TRBJ2-1; cdr3_aa: CAWKQGAKYEQFF; cdr3_nt: TGTGCCTGGAAGCAGGGGGCGAAGTATGAGCAGTTCTTC
v_call: TRBV2; d_call: -; clone_size: -; j_call: TRBJ1-5; cdr3_aa: CASSPLFGNQPQHF; cdr3_nt: TGTGCCAGCAGCCCCCTCTTCGGCAATCAGCCCCAGCATTTT
v_call: TRBV4-1; d_call: -; clone_size: -; j_call: TRBJ2-5; cdr3_aa: CASSRLIGETQYF; cdr3_nt: TGCGCCAGCAGCCGGTTGATCGGTGAGACCCAGTACTTC
v_call: TRBV9; d_call: -; clone_size: -; j_call: TRBJ2-3; cdr3_aa: CASSVEGGGKGTQYF; cdr3_nt: TGTGCCAGCAGCGTAGAAGGGGGAGGGAAGGGTACGCAGTATTTT
v_call: TRBV9; d_call: TRBD2; clone_size: once; j_call: TRBJ2-7; cdr3_aa: CASSPLRGGYEQYF; cdr3_nt: TGTGCCAGCAGCCCTCTCCGGGGGGGGTACGAGCAGTACTTC
v_call: TRBV10-2; d_call: TRBD2; clone_size: -; j_call: TRBJ2-1; cdr3_aa: CASRPPGGGGANEQFF; cdr3_nt: TGCGCCAGCAGGCCGCCGGGGGGCGGGGGGGCCAATGAGCAGTTCTTC
v_call: TRBV5-1; d_call: TRBD1; clone_size: -; j_call: TRBJ1-4; cdr3_aa: CASSEPTGGYEKLFF; cdr3_nt: TGCGCCAGCAGCGAACCGACAGGGGGCTATGAAAAACTGTTTTTT
v_call: TRBV6-5; d_call: TRBD2; clone_size: once; j_call: TRBJ2-7; cdr3_aa: CASSSSGRPHEQYF; cdr3_nt: TGTGCCAGCAGTTCAAGCGGGAGGCCCCACGAGCAGTACTTC
v_call: TRBV9; d_call: TRBD2; clone_size: -; j_call: TRBJ2-3; cdr3_aa: CASSVSGKSTDTQYF; cdr3_nt: TGTGCCAGCAGCGTGAGCGGGAAAAGCACAGATACGCAGTATTTT
v_call: TRBV7-3; d_call: -; clone_size: -; j_call: TRBJ1-2; cdr3_aa: CASSYTNDYGYTF; cdr3_nt: TGTGCCAGCAGCTACACTAACGACTATGGCTACACCTTC
v_call: TRBV30; d_call: TRBD1; clone_size: -; j_call: TRBJ1-2; cdr3_aa: CAWSAKGAHGYTF; cdr3_nt: TGTGCCTGGAGTGCGAAGGGGGCCCATGGCTACACCTTC
v_call: TRBV7-8; d_call: TRBD2; clone_size: few; j_call: TRBJ2-1; cdr3_aa: CASANPGLAGGTLYNEQFF; cdr3_nt: TGTGCCAGCGCCAATCCGGGACTAGCGGGAGGAACCCTCTACAATGAGCAGTTCTTC
v_call: TRBV27; d_call: -; clone_size: -; j_call: TRBJ1-1; cdr3_aa: CASSLLGGGTIRTEAFF; cdr3_nt: TGTGCCAGCAGTTTATTGGGGGGGGGTACGATCCGCACTGAAGCTTTCTTT